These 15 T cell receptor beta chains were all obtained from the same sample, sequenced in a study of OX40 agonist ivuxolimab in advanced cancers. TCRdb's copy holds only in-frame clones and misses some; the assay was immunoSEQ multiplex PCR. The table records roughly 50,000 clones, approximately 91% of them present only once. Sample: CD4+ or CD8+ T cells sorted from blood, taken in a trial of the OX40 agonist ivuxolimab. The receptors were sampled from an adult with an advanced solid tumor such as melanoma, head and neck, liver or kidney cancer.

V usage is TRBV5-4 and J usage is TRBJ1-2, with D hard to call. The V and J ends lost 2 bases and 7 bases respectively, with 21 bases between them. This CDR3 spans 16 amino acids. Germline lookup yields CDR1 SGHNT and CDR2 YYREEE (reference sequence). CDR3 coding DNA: TGTGCCAGCAGCTTCGCTAGCGGCAGGCTCATGGGTGGCTACACCTTC. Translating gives CASSFASGRLMGGYTF.

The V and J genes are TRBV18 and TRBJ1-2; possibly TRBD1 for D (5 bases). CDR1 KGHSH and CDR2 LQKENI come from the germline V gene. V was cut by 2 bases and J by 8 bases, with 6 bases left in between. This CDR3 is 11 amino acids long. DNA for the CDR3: TGTGCCAGCTCACCAGGGACCGGCTACACCTTC. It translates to CASSPGTGYTF.

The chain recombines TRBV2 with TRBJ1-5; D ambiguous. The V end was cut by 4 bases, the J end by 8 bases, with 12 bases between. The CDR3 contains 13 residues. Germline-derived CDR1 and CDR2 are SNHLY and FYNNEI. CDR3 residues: CASSVDSQKPQHF. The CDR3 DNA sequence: TGTGCCAGCAGTGTGGACTCACAGAAGCCCCAGCATTTT.

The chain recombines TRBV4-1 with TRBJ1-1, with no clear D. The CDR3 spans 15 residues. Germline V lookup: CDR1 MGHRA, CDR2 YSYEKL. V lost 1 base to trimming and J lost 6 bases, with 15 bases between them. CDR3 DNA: TGCGCCAGCAGCCAAGTGGCTTCGGGGTTCGCTGAAGCTTTCTTT. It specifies CASSQVASGFAEAFF.

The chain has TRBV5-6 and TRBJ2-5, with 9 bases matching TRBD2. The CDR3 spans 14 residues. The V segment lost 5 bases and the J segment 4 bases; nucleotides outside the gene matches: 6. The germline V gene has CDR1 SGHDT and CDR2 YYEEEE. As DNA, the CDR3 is TGTGCCAGCAGTCTAGCGGGGCGGGCAGAGACCCAGTACTTC. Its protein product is CASSLAGRAETQYF.

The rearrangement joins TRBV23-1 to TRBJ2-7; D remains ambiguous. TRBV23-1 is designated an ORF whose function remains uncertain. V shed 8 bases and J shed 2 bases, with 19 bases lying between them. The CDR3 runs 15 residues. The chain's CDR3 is CASQESHLGAYEQYF. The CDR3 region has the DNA TGCGCCAGCCAAGAGTCGCACTTGGGCGCCTACGAGCAGTACTTC.

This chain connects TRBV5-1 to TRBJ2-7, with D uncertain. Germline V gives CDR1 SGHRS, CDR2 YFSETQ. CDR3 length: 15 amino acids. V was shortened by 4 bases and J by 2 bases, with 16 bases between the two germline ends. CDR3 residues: CASSLTTGRPYEQYF. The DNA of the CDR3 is TGCGCCAGCAGCCTAACCACCGGGCGTCCCTACGAGCAGTACTTC.

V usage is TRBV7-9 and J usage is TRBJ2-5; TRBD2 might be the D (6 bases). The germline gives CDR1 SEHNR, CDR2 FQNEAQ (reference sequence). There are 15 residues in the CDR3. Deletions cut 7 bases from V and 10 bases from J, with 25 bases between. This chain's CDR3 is CASTLSRDSQVDQYF. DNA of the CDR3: TGTGCCAGCACCCTAAGCCGGGACTCCCAAGTGGACCAGTACTTC.

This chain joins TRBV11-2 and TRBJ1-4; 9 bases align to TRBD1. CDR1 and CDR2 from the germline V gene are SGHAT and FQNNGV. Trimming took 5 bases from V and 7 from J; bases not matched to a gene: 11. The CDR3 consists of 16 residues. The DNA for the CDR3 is TGTGCCAGCAGCGCACTGACAGGGGGTGTTGGTGAAAAACTGTTTTTT. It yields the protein CASSALTGGVGEKLFF.

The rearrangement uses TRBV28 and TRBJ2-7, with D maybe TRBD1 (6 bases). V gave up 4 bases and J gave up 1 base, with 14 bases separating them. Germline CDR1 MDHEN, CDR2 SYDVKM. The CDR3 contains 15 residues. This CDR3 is CASSSGTYDSYEQYF. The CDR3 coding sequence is TGTGCCAGCAGTTCCGGGACATACGATTCCTACGAGCAGTACTTC. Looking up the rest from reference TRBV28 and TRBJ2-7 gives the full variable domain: DVKVTQSSRYLVKRTGEKVFLECVQDMDHENMFWYRQDPGLGLRLIYFSYDVKMKEKGDIPEGYSVSREKKERFSLILESASTNQTSMYLCASSSGTYDSYEQYFGPGTRLTVT.

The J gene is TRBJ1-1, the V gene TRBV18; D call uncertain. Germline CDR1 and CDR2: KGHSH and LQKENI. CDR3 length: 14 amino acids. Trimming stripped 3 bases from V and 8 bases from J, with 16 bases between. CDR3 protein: CASSPLISGFEAFF. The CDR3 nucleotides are TGTGCCAGCTCACCTTTAATCAGCGGATTCGAAGCTTTCTTT.

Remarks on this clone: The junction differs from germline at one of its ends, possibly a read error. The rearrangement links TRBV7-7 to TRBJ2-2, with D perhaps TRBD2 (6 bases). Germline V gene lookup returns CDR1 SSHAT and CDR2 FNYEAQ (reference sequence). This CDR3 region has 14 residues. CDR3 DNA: TGTGCTAGCAGCCCCCAGGAGGGCACCGGGGAGCTGTTTTTT. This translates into CASSPQEGTGELFF.

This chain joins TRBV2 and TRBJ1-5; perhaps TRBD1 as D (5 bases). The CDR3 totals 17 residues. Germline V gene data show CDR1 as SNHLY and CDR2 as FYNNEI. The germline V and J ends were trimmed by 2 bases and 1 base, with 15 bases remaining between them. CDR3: CASSESWGSGSNQPQHF. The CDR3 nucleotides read TGTGCCAGCAGTGAAAGTTGGGGGAGTGGGAGCAATCAGCCCCAGCATTTT.

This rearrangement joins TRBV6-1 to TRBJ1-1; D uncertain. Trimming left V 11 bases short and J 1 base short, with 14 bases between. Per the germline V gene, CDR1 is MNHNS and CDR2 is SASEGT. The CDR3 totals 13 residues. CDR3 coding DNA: TGTGCCGGTCGGTTGAGGGAGAACACTGAAGCTTTCTTT. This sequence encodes CAGRLRENTEAFF.

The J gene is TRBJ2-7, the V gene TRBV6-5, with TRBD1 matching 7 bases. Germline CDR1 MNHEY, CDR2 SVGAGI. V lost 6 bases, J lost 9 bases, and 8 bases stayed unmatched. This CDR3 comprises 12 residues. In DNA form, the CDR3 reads TGTGCCAGCAGCCGCCGACAGGGCGGGCAGTACTTC. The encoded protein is CASSRRQGGQYF.